The 22 T cell receptor beta chains in this list originate from one sample, sequenced in a study of blood T cell repertoires in COVID-19. Using immunoSEQ multiplex PCR, the repertoire was profiled, and TCRdb retains in-frame clones only, with some absent. The profile shows 150,000 to 200,000 clones, approximately 83% of them singletons. Material: peripheral blood. All receptors come from a human donor with acute or convalescent COVID-19. The donor label of this sample is uncertain.

This clone has only one observation. V gene TRBV28 combines with J gene TRBJ1-5, with D maybe TRBD1 (5 bases). CDR1 is MDHEN and CDR2 is SYDVKM in the germline V gene. The CDR3 spans 15 residues. V dropped 5 bases and J dropped 3 bases, with 14 bases sitting between them. CDR3 DNA: TGTGCCAGCAGTAATGGGGCAAACGACAATCAGCCCCAGCATTTT. It is translated as CASSNGANDNQPQHF.

The chain uses TRBV18 and TRBJ2-6; D not resolved. The germline V and J ends were trimmed by 2 bases and 0 bases, with 8 bases remaining between them. CDR3 size: 16 residues. From germline, CDR1 is KGHSH and CDR2 LQKENI. Written as DNA, the CDR3 is TGTGCCAGCTCACCAATACTGTCCTCTGGGGCCAACGTCCTGACTTTC. Residues: CASSPILSSGANVLTF.

This clone occurred a few times. The rearrangement links TRBV2 to TRBJ2-1; no definite D call. Germline V gene sequence: CDR1 SNHLY, CDR2 FYNNEI. The CDR3 is 15 residues long. Trimming left V 4 bases short and J 0 bases short, with 10 bases between. CDR3 residues: CASSARLFSYNEQFF. The CDR3 region has the DNA TGTGCCAGCAGTGCCCGACTCTTCTCCTACAATGAGCAGTTCTTC.

The genes are TRBV6-4 and TRBJ2-2, with 8 bases aligning to TRBD2. V lost 4 bases, J lost 5 bases, and 6 bases stayed unmatched. The CDR3 has 15 residues. The germline V gene has CDR1 MRHNA and CDR2 SNTAGT. The CDR3 sequence: CASSVEAGATGELFF. CDR3 nucleotide sequence: TGTGCCAGCAGTGTTGAAGCGGGAGCAACCGGGGAGCTGTTTTTT.

V is TRBV2 and J is TRBJ2-2, with 9 bases that match TRBD2. Germline-derived CDR1 and CDR2 are SNHLY and FYNNEI. J gave up 4 bases and V 6 bases, and 6 bases lay outside the gene matches. The length of the CDR3 is 15 residues. The CDR3: CASRGSSGVTGELFF. The CDR3 DNA is TGTGCCAGCAGGGGGTCTAGCGGGGTCACCGGGGAGCTGTTTTTT.

The genes are TRBV5-1 and TRBJ1-4; 7 positions match TRBD1. This CDR3 comprises 17 residues. Trimming cost V 4 bases and J 7 bases; bases outside gene matches: 16. Germline CDR1 reads SGHRS; CDR2 reads YFSETQ. CDR3 coding DNA: TGCGCCAGCAGCCCAGGGGGAAGCGGGCGCGGTATTGAAAAACTGTTTTTT. Translating gives CASSPGGSGRGIEKLFF.

This clone was counted a single time. This chain joins TRBV19 and TRBJ2-2; TRBD1 matches 9 bases. CDR3 length: 14 residues. Germline-derived CDR1 and CDR2 are LNHDA and SQIVND (reference sequence). V gave up 10 bases and J gave up 4 bases; unmatched junction bases: 7. CDR3: CATRDRASTGELFF. Here the CDR3 DNA reads TGTGCCACCCGGGACAGGGCCAGCACCGGGGAGCTGTTTTTT.

The table lists this clone with a few counts. The chain combines TRBV7-7 with TRBJ2-7; D might be TRBD2 (5 bases). This CDR3 is 17 amino acids long. Germline CDR1 SSHAT, CDR2 FNYEAQ (reference sequence). Deletions cut 5 bases from V and 0 bases from J, with 20 bases between. The CDR3 here is CASSRSPSLPSSYEQYF. The CDR3 bases are TGTGCCAGCAGCCGATCACCTAGCCTGCCGAGCTCCTACGAGCAGTACTTC. The whole variable domain, filled in from reference TRBV7-7 and TRBJ2-7, reads GAGVSQSPRYKVTKRGQDVTLRCDPISSHATLYWYQQALGQGPEFLTYFNYEAQPDKSGLPSDRFSAERPEGSISTLTIQRTEQRDSAMYRCASSRSPSLPSSYEQYFGPGTRLTVT.

The rearrangement uses TRBV7-9 and TRBJ1-1; D unresolved. CDR1 SEHNR and CDR2 FQNEAQ come from the germline V gene (reference sequence). The CDR3 has 13 residues. V lost 5 bases and J lost 4, with 11 bases in between. The CDR3: CASSLTEVTEAFF. CDR3 nucleotides: TGTGCCAGCAGCCTCACCGAGGTCACTGAAGCTTTCTTT.

This sequence joins TRBV19 and TRBJ1-6; TRBD1 aligns across 7 bases. With V trimmed by 5 bases and J by 2 bases, 3 bases remained unmatched. Germline lookup yields CDR1 LNHDA and CDR2 SQIVND (reference sequence). The CDR3 spans 15 residues. The CDR3 coding sequence is TGTGCCAGTAGTTCGACAGGGACCTATAATTCACCCCTCCACTTT. Amino acids: CASSSTGTYNSPLHF.

Concerning this clone: A much larger clone differs by one base, so this may be a read error. V gene TRBV7-6 combines with J gene TRBJ2-7; D may be TRBD1 (6 bases). CDR1 is SGHVS, CDR2 FNYEAQ, per germline. The CDR3 spans 12 residues. The V and J ends lost 5 bases and 3 bases respectively, with 8 bases between them. The CDR3 DNA follows: TGTGCCAGCAGCCAGGACAGCTACGAGCAGTACTTC. Its protein is CASSQDSYEQYF.

This rearrangement joins TRBV5-1 to TRBJ2-7; D may be TRBD1 (7 bases). Germline V lookup: CDR1 SGHRS, CDR2 YFSETQ. V shed 0 bases and J shed 2 bases, with 12 bases lying between them. The CDR3 is made up of 15 amino acids. The CDR3 here is CASSLDQGGPYEQYF. The DNA of the CDR3 is TGCGCCAGCAGCTTGGACCAGGGGGGACCCTACGAGCAGTACTTC.

The chain uses TRBV2 and TRBJ1-5; a possible D gene is TRBD1 (5 bases). There are 14 residues in the CDR3. The V end lost 2 bases, the J end lost 3 bases, and 8 bases lay between the germline ends. CDR1 SNHLY and CDR2 FYNNEI come from the germline V gene. The CDR3 sequence is CASSEWGVNQPQHF. The CDR3 nucleotides read TGTGCCAGCAGTGAATGGGGGGTCAATCAGCCCCAGCATTTT.

This clone has only one observation. The chain joins TRBV2 to TRBJ2-5; D is possibly TRBD1 (6 bases). V lost 4 bases and J 1 base, leaving 7 bases between the germline ends. Germline CDR1 reads SNHLY; CDR2 reads FYNNEI. The CDR3 loop spans 13 amino acids. The chain's CDR3 is CASSVDSQETQYF. The CDR3 nucleotides are TGTGCCAGCAGTGTGGACAGCCAAGAGACCCAGTACTTC.

This clone occurred a few times. The identical CDR3 is also encoded by other nucleotide sequences in the sample. This chain joins TRBV29-1 and TRBJ2-7; D is perhaps TRBD1 (8 bases). Trimming shortened V by 7 bases and J by 3 bases, and 16 bases separated the two germline ends. The CDR3 loop spans 13 amino acids. From germline, CDR1 is SQVTM and CDR2 ANQGSEA. As DNA, the CDR3 is TGCAGCGCCACAGGGGGGGCTGGCTACGAGCAGTACTTC. It translates to CSATGGAGYEQYF.

The V call is TRBV7-9, the J call TRBJ2-1, with 10 bases lining up with TRBD1. V shed 4 bases and J 7 bases; nucleotides not matched to a gene: 4. Germline V gene sequence: CDR1 SEHNR, CDR2 FQNEAQ (reference sequence). The length of the CDR3 is 14 residues. The chain's CDR3 is CASSSRDRGNEQFF. CDR3 coding DNA: TGTGCCAGCAGCTCCCGGGACAGGGGAAATGAGCAGTTCTTC.

The chain links TRBV7-2 to TRBJ2-3, with 10 bases identical to TRBD2. Germline-derived CDR1 and CDR2 are SGHTA and FQGNSA. The V segment lost 6 bases and the J segment 7 bases; nucleotides outside the gene matches: 10. This CDR3 has 15 amino acids. Written as DNA, the CDR3 is TGTGCCAGCAGTCCGTCCAGCGGGGGGGCAAATACGCAGTATTTT. It yields the protein CASSPSSGGANTQYF. Based on the CDR3 plus reference TRBV7-2 and TRBJ2-3, the full variable domain is GAGVSQSPSNKVTEKGKDVELRCDPISGHTALYWYRQSLGQGLEFLIYFQGNSAPDKSGLPSDRFSAERTGGSVSTLTIQRTQQEDSAVYLCASSPSSGGANTQYFGPGTRLTVL.

The genes are TRBV5-1 and TRBJ2-7, with 8 nucleotides matching TRBD2. This CDR3 is 13 amino acids long. With 3 bases clipped from V and 3 bases from J, the junction kept 2 bases outside the gene matches. In germline, CDR1 is SGHRS, CDR2 YFSETQ. The CDR3 spells CASSWGLGYEQYF. The CDR3 coding sequence is TGCGCCAGCAGCTGGGGACTAGGCTACGAGCAGTACTTC.

The V gene is TRBV6-6, the J gene TRBJ2-7, with 10 bases aligning to TRBD1. Germline lookup yields CDR1 MNHNY and CDR2 SVGAGI (reference sequence). The CDR3 is 18 residues long. Trimming took 5 bases from V and 5 from J; bases not matched to a gene: 18. In DNA, the CDR3 is TGTGCCAGCAGTCGCTCTGGCCCCGGGACAGGGGTTGGGAACGAGCAGTACTTC. It is translated as CASSRSGPGTGVGNEQYF.

The chain is built from TRBV19 and TRBJ1-2; a possible D gene is TRBD1 (5 bases). This CDR3 has 14 amino acids. Trimming removed 6 bases at V and 5 bases at J, with 16 bases between. The V gene's germline CDR1 is LNHDA and CDR2 SQIVND (reference sequence). CDR3 sequence reads: CASRMSSTDYGYTF. CDR3 nucleotides: TGTGCCAGTAGAATGAGTTCGACAGATTATGGCTACACCTTC.

The V gene is TRBV5-4, the J gene TRBJ2-3; possible D gene TRBD1, 6 bases. The CDR3 has 14 residues. V lost 5 bases and J 6 bases, leaving 16 bases between the germline ends. The germline V gene encodes CDR1 SGHNT and CDR2 YYREEE (reference sequence). CDR3 coding DNA: TGTGCCAGCAGAACCGGGACACCAAGGGATACGCAGTATTTT. It encodes CASRTGTPRDTQYF.

V is TRBV28 and J is TRBJ1-1; 8 nucleotides match TRBD1. Germline V lookup: CDR1 MDHEN, CDR2 SYDVKM. The trim removed 3 bases at V and 6 bases at J, leaving 9 bases unmatched. The CDR3 covers 15 residues. CDR3 residues: CASSFPGQGGAEAFF. In DNA, the CDR3 is TGTGCCAGCAGTTTCCCCGGACAGGGTGGCGCTGAAGCTTTCTTT.